Listed below are T cell receptor beta chains from one sample, sequenced in a study of response to subunit inactivated influenza vaccine. One entry per CDR3 protein, called by TCRdb with MiXCR from the RT-PCR reads. Of hundreds of thousands of distinct CDR3 sequences in the sample, less than 20% were seen once. Sample: PBMCs from blood, taken about 12 days after vaccination. All receptors come from a man aged 45-65 years who received an inactivated influenza vaccine. CDR3s include the opening cysteine and the closing phenylalanine or tryptophan. D genes are given only for firm matches. Only some rows state a clone size, as once, few, many or a class for expanded clones.

v_call	clone_size	j_call	d_call	cdr3_aa	cdr3_nt
TRBV3-1	NA	TRBJ2-7	NA	CASSQVDGTKSYEQYF	TGTGCCAGCAGCCAAGTGGACGGGACGAAAAGCTACGAGCAGTACTTC
TRBV20-1	NA	TRBJ2-3	NA	CSAAGQQDTQYF	TGCAGTGCTGCGGGACAGCAAGATACGCAGTATTTT
TRBV5-1	NA	TRBJ1-5	TRBD1	CASSPTGGVGNQPQHF	TGCGCCAGCAGCCCGACAGGGGGAGTTGGCAATCAGCCCCAGCATTTT
TRBV20-1	NA	TRBJ2-7	TRBD2	CSARRPNSGGRSYEQYF	TGCAGTGCTAGAAGGCCCAATAGCGGGGGGCGCTCCTACGAGCAGTACTTC
TRBV6-1	few	TRBJ2-1	NA	CASCSLGRNDEQFF	TGTGCCAGCTGTAGTCTGGGGAGGAACGATGAGCAGTTCTTC
TRBV12-3/TRBV12-4	NA	TRBJ2-5	NA	CASSWDIQAQYF	TGTGCCAGCAGCTGGGACATTCAGGCCCAGTACTTC
TRBV23-1	NA	TRBJ2-5	TRBD1	CARTGQGDRETQYF	TGCGCCAGAACGGGACAGGGCGATCGGGAGACCCAGTACTTC
TRBV7-2	few	TRBJ2-5	NA	CASSLSNGPQGQYF	TGTGCCAGCAGCTTATCCAACGGACCCCAGGGCCAGTACTTC
TRBV20-1	many	TRBJ2-5	NA	CSAITGSETQYF	TGCAGTGCCATAACAGGATCAGAGACCCAGTACTTC
TRBV6-2/TRBV6-3	NA	TRBJ2-3	TRBD1	CASSYGTGATDTQYF	TGTGCCAGCAGCTATGGGACAGGTGCCACAGATACGCAGTATTTT
TRBV14	few	TRBJ1-2	NA	CASSQVGIFYHSDGYTF	TGTGCCAGCAGCCAAGTCGGGATCTTTTACCACTCCGATGGCTACACCTTC
TRBV4-2	NA	TRBJ2-7	TRBD2	CASSHSTSGGYEQYF	TGTGCCAGCAGCCATTCTACTAGCGGGGGCTACGAGCAGTACTTC
TRBV7-2	many	TRBJ2-7	NA	CASSSGFWGVTSYEQYF	TGTGCCAGCAGCTCTGGTTTTTGGGGGGTTACTTCCTACGAGCAGTACTTC
TRBV5-1	NA	TRBJ2-1	NA	CASSAAGANNEQFF	TGCGCCAGCAGCGCCGCCGGGGCCAACAATGAGCAGTTCTTC
TRBV20-1	NA	TRBJ2-1	NA	CSAVEQNNEQFF	TGCAGTGCCGTGGAACAGAACAATGAGCAGTTCTTC
TRBV9	NA	TRBJ2-3	TRBD2	CASSASSGRSGDTQYF	TGTGCCAGCAGCGCCTCTAGCGGGAGGTCAGGAGATACGCAGTATTTT
TRBV12-3/TRBV12-4	NA	TRBJ1-1	NA	CASSFRRVGTEAFF	TGTGCCAGCAGTTTTCGAAGGGTTGGCACTGAAGCTTTCTTT
TRBV5-1	few	TRBJ2-1	TRBD1	CASSYEGTGSYNEQFF	TGCGCCAGCAGCTATGAAGGGACAGGGAGCTACAATGAGCAGTTCTTC
TRBV10-3	NA	TRBJ1-1	NA	CAISEYEGRETEAFF	TGTGCCATCAGTGAGTATGAGGGCAGAGAAACTGAAGCTTTCTTT
TRBV12-3/TRBV12-4	NA	TRBJ1-3	TRBD1	CASGQGHNTIYF	TGTGCCAGCGGACAGGGGCATAACACCATATATTTT
TRBV5-5	NA	TRBJ2-1	NA	CASSSGLLSSYKEQFF	TGTGCCAGCAGCTCCGGACTGTTGAGCTCCTACAAGGAGCAGTTCTTC
TRBV7-2	many	TRBJ1-6	NA	CASSLDRGAPNSPLHF	TGTGCCAGCAGCTTAGATCGGGGGGCGCCTAACTCACCCCTCCACTTT
TRBV12-3/TRBV12-4	NA	TRBJ1-1	TRBD1	CASSRPGGSNTEAFF	TGTGCCAGCAGTCGGCCAGGGGGATCGAACACTGAAGCTTTCTTT
TRBV3-1	NA	TRBJ2-5	NA	CASSQPGMSETQYF	TGTGCCAGCAGCCAGCCGGGGATGAGCGAGACCCAGTACTTC
TRBV20-1	few	TRBJ2-5	NA	CSASREGFIETQYF	TGCAGTGCTAGCAGAGAGGGTTTTATTGAGACCCAGTACTTC
TRBV6-2/TRBV6-3	few	TRBJ2-3	TRBD1	CASSYLGTGADTQYF	TGTGCCAGCAGTTACTTGGGGACAGGGGCAGATACGCAGTATTTT
TRBV5-1	many	TRBJ1-6	TRBD1	CASSLAGQGNSPLHF	TGCGCCAGCAGCTTGGCTGGACAGGGGAATTCACCCCTCCACTTT
TRBV5-1	NA	TRBJ2-3	NA	CASSLPNTDTQYF	TGCGCCAGCAGCTTGCCCAACACAGATACGCAGTATTTT
TRBV7-2	many	TRBJ2-1	NA	CASSLFQGNYNEQFF	TGTGCCAGCAGCTTATTCCAGGGGAACTACAATGAGCAGTTCTTC
TRBV5-1	few	TRBJ2-6	NA	CASRQGLSSGANVLTF	TGCGCCAGCAGACAGGGACTGAGCTCTGGGGCCAACGTCCTGACTTTC
TRBV5-5	few	TRBJ1-5	NA	CASSHDSEYQPQHF	TGTGCCAGCAGCCACGACAGTGAATATCAGCCCCAGCATTTT
TRBV29-1	NA	TRBJ2-5	NA	CSVQGSWETQYF	TGCAGCGTTCAGGGGAGTTGGGAGACCCAGTACTTC
TRBV10-3	NA	TRBJ2-2	NA	CAISASLALNTGELFF	TGTGCCATCAGTGCGTCCCTAGCGCTGAACACCGGGGAGCTGTTTTTT
TRBV20-1	NA	TRBJ1-2	NA	CSASLGGEYYGYTF	TGCAGTGCTAGTCTGGGGGGCGAGTACTATGGCTACACCTTC
TRBV7-2	few	TRBJ2-1	TRBD2	CASSRTSGADPNNEQFF	TGTGCCAGCAGCAGGACTAGCGGGGCCGACCCGAACAATGAGCAGTTCTTC
TRBV20-1	NA	TRBJ2-3	NA	CSARPAFGDTQYF	TGCAGTGCCAGGCCGGCCTTTGGAGATACGCAGTATTTT
TRBV5-6	NA	TRBJ2-1	NA	CASSWAGTYNEQFF	TGTGCCAGCAGCTGGGCAGGGACCTACAATGAGCAGTTCTTC
TRBV7-9	few	TRBJ2-1	NA	CASSSGRGRYNEQFF	TGTGCCAGCAGTTCTGGCCGGGGTCGGTACAATGAGCAGTTCTTC
TRBV20-1	NA	TRBJ2-5	TRBD2	CSALDGGRSQETQYF	TGCAGTGCCCTCGACGGCGGGAGGTCACAAGAGACCCAGTACTTC
TRBV12-3/TRBV12-4	few	TRBJ2-1	NA	CASSLGSGYEQFF	TGTGCCAGCAGTTTAGGTAGCGGATATGAGCAGTTCTTC
TRBV12-3/TRBV12-4	few	TRBJ1-5	TRBD1	CASSDRQGRNQPQHF	TGTGCCAGCAGTGACAGACAGGGACGAAATCAGCCCCAGCATTTT
TRBV7-6	NA	TRBJ2-1	TRBD2	CASSLAPRTRLAGTNNEQFF	TGTGCCAGCAGCTTAGCTCCCCGAACCCGACTAGCGGGAACAAACAATGAGCAGTTCTTC
TRBV3-1	NA	TRBJ1-1	NA	CASSQGRHNEAFF	TGTGCCAGCAGCCAAGGTAGGCATAATGAAGCTTTCTTT
TRBV12-3/TRBV12-4	NA	TRBJ2-3	TRBD1	CASSLGQGAFTDTQYF	TGTGCCAGCAGTTTAGGACAGGGGGCCTTCACAGATACGCAGTATTTT
TRBV7-3	NA	TRBJ2-3	TRBD2	CASSFGTSELLTDTQYF	TGTGCCAGCAGCTTTGGGACTAGCGAGCTACTTACAGATACGCAGTATTTT
TRBV12-3/TRBV12-4	few	TRBJ2-1	NA	CASSLGASVYNEQFF	TGTGCCAGCAGTTTAGGGGCTAGCGTTTACAATGAGCAGTTCTTC
TRBV5-1	NA	TRBJ2-6	NA	CASSLPTAVSGANVLTF	TGCGCCAGCAGCTTACCCACAGCGGTATCTGGGGCCAACGTCCTGACTTTC
TRBV7-2	few	TRBJ2-5	NA	CASSPGGRQETQYF	TGTGCCAGCAGCCCTGGAGGGAGACAAGAGACCCAGTACTTC
TRBV7-9	NA	TRBJ2-2	NA	CASSLGDSMNTGELFF	TGTGCCAGCAGCCTAGGGGACTCGATGAACACCGGGGAGCTGTTTTTT
TRBV20-1	few	TRBJ2-7	NA	CSASRGGLAYF	TGCAGTGCTAGCAGGGGCGGGTTAGCGTACTTC